Below, 11 T cell receptor beta chains from the same sample are listed, as sequenced in a study of shared clonotypes between healthy human individuals. The protocol was immunoSEQ multiplex PCR, while the TCRdb copy is restricted to in-frame clones and leaves out a portion. The table records some 630,000 clones, approximately 96% of them present only once. CD8 cells regarded as naive lacked CD45RO, were positively chosen for CCR7, and omitted terminally differentiated effector memory CD45RA+ cells. Sequences were obtained from naive CD8+ T cells sorted from blood. These receptors were taken from a woman aged 25 to 39 in good health.

J is TRBJ2-7 and V is TRBV13; D is uncertain. The V gene lost 5 bases and the J gene lost 4 bases, with 15 bases spanning the gap. From germline, CDR1 is PRHDT and CDR2 FYEKMQ (reference sequence). The CDR3 is made up of 14 amino acids. The CDR3 DNA follows: TGTGCCAGCAGCCCTCAGACGCTACCTTACGAGCAGTACTTC. Encoded protein: CASSPQTLPYEQYF.

V and J are TRBV28 and TRBJ2-3; D ambiguous. The CDR3 sequence is 14 residues long. Germline loops: CDR1 MDHEN, CDR2 SYDVKM. V dropped 5 bases and J dropped 2 bases, with 11 bases sitting between them. DNA of the CDR3: TGTGCCAGCAGTACCACCCGAGTCACAGATACGCAGTATTTT. Residues: CASSTTRVTDTQYF.

The V gene is TRBV19, the J gene TRBJ2-2; D is perhaps TRBD1 (6 bases). Germline lookup yields CDR1 LNHDA and CDR2 SQIVND (reference sequence). The CDR3 covers 14 residues. Trimming pared 7 bases from V and 1 base from J, leaving 10 bases between. The CDR3 reads CASTLGGNTGELFF. In DNA form, the CDR3 reads TGTGCCAGTACCTTAGGGGGGAACACCGGGGAGCTGTTTTTT.

This chain connects TRBV19 to TRBJ2-5, with 10 bases identical to TRBD1. The end of the DNA is better explained by TRBJ2-7, so the J call may be wrong. From germline, CDR1 is LNHDA and CDR2 SQIVND (reference sequence). CDR3 length: 13 residues. This CDR3 reads CASRMTGGDEQYF. For the CDR3, the DNA is TGTGCCAGTAGGATGACAGGGGGCGACGAGCAGTACTTC.

The genes are TRBV9 and TRBJ2-1; the D gene is possibly TRBD2 (5 bases). The germline CDR1 and CDR2 sequences are SGDLS and YYNGEE. V was trimmed by 2 bases and J by 2 bases, leaving 11 bases between them. The CDR3 covers 15 residues. The CDR3 region has the DNA TGTGCCAGCAGCGTCAGCGGCCTTGCCTACAATGAGCAGTTCTTC. Protein product: CASSVSGLAYNEQFF.

CDR3 DNA: TGTGCCAGCAGTTACTCGCGGTCCCCCTACGAGCAGTACTTC. Encoded protein: CASSYSRSPYEQYF. The chain joins TRBV6-5 to TRBJ2-7; D is undetermined. Germline CDR1 and CDR2: MNHEY and SVGAGI. The CDR3 has 14 amino acids. Trimming shortened V by 0 bases and J by 2 bases, and 8 bases separated the two germline ends.

The chain joins TRBV28 to TRBJ1-2, with TRBD1 as a possible D gene (6 bases). Germline V gene lookup returns CDR1 MDHEN and CDR2 SYDVKM. The V gene lost 6 bases and the J gene lost 3 bases, with 11 bases spanning the gap. The CDR3 is made up of 13 amino acids. The CDR3: CASRNREYYGYTF. CDR3 nucleotide sequence: TGTGCCAGCAGAAACAGGGAATACTATGGCTACACCTTC.

Only one count was recorded for this clone. The same CDR3 is also encoded by other DNA sequences in this sample. The chain employs TRBV19 and TRBJ1-1; D unclear. CDR3 size: 12 residues. The germline V gene has CDR1 LNHDA and CDR2 SQIVND (reference sequence). Trimming pared 5 bases from V and 5 bases from J, leaving 9 bases between. The CDR3 DNA reads TGTGCCAGTAGTCCGCTGGGGACTGAAGCTTTCTTT. Translated: CASSPLGTEAFF.

The rearrangement links TRBV16 to TRBJ1-2; D is perhaps TRBD1 (5 bases). Per the germline V gene, CDR1 is KGHSY and CDR2 is FQNENV. The CDR3 spans 15 residues. V was clipped by 0 bases and J by 2 bases, with 10 bases between them. The CDR3 nucleotides are TGTGCCAGCAGCCAATCCCGGGGCCAGAACTATGGCTACACCTTC. Its protein product is CASSQSRGQNYGYTF.

The chain recombines TRBV29-1 with TRBJ2-7, with D perhaps matching TRBD2 (6 bases). Germline lookup yields CDR1 SQVTM and CDR2 ANQGSEA. CDR3 length equals 14 residues. V lost 3 bases to trimming and J lost 3 bases, with 15 bases between them. For the CDR3, the DNA is TGCAGCGTTGACGGGGGTCCAGCGGACTACGAGCAGTACTTC. Translated, it gives CSVDGGPADYEQYF.

This sequence joins TRBV27 and TRBJ2-7; 11 nucleotides line up with TRBD1. The CDR3 extends over 16 amino acids. Germline CDR1 reads MNHEY; CDR2 reads SMNVEV (reference sequence). The V segment lost 5 bases and the J segment 5 bases; nucleotides outside the gene matches: 11. Here the CDR3 reads CASSLYWTGGLDEQYF. The CDR3 region has the DNA TGTGCCAGCAGTCTCTACTGGACAGGGGGCTTGGACGAGCAGTACTTC.